What follows are 2 T cell receptor beta chains derived from one specimen sequenced in a study of T-cell reconstitution after alpha-beta-depleted transplantation in children. For TCRbeta, the library was prepared with unique molecular identifiers. TCRdb used MiXCR to reprocess the PCR reads, holding one entry per CDR3 protein. The sample consists of about 980,000 distinct CDR3 sequences, 25% to 35% of them appearing once. Sequencing used PBMCs, mostly from graft donor cells, obtained 360 days after TCRalphabeta/CD19-depleted stem cell transplant. These receptors all come from a boy under three years old who had a stem cell transplant for SCID, so the T cells may come from the graft donor.

This clonotype has a handful of counts. This rearrangement joins TRBV2 to TRBJ2-7; D could derive from TRBD1 or TRBD2 (7 bases each). Looked up from germline, CDR1 is SNHLY and CDR2 is FYNNEI. The CDR3 has 14 amino acids. The V and J ends lost 3 bases and 5 bases respectively, with 14 bases between them. CDR3 DNA sequence: TGTGCCAGCAGTGACCAGGGGGGGTCCGACGAGCAGTACTTC. This codes for CASSDQGGSDEQYF.

In this sample, this clonotype turned up many times. The rearrangement joins TRBV7-2 to TRBJ2-7; TRBD1 agrees at 10 bases. The V and J ends lost 1 base and 2 bases, in that order; junction bases with no gene match: 2. CDR1 is SGHTA and CDR2 is FQGNSA in the germline V gene. CDR3 length equals 15 residues. The CDR3 bases are TGTGCCAGCAGCTTAGTTGGACAGGGGGCCTACGAGCAGTACTTC. Amino acid sequence: CASSLVGQGAYEQYF.